This T cell receptor beta chain was recovered during a study of T cell responses to AZD1222 COVID-19 vaccine. Findings and limits, study-wide: The donor group comprised mostly white British people and more females; the analysis possibly underestimated clonal diversity. Variant regions that are unmutated are reportedly the target of nearly half of spike-specific TCRs. AZD1222 recipients seropositive at baseline numbered only five to seven.

This CDR3 region has 14 residues. With 6 bases clipped from V and 0 bases from J, the junction kept 3 bases outside the gene matches. Germline lookup yields CDR1 LNHDA and CDR2 SQIVND (reference sequence). TCRdb's table, derived via immunoSEQ multiplex PCR, lists solely in-frame clones and lacks some. The sample records 79,000 or so clones, over 65% being singletons. On this clone itself: Its target is unknown.

The receptor was isolated from an adult who received the MenACWY meningococcal vaccine as a control. V and J are TRBV19 and TRBJ2-3; 7 nucleotides agree with TRBD1. The sample consisted of peripheral blood, taken 28 days after the second dose of the MenACWY control vaccine. The CDR3 DNA is TGTGCCAGTAGACAGGGGATAAGCACAGATACGCAGTATTTT. Encoded protein: CASRQGISTDTQYF.